This T cell receptor beta chain appears in the sequencing data of a study of human T cells and chemical hapten exposure. Study results and caveats: While controls formed fewer of them, expanded TCRs formed significantly more large CDR3 similarity clusters.

Per the original data handling: Sampled TCR counts reached a median of roughly 100,000 per sample, with values ranging from roughly 20,000 to 750,000. TCRdb analysed the RACE reads with MiXCR anew, one entry per CDR3 protein. For this entry, the V and J calls and clone size follow TCRdb and not the study's own pipeline. The sample lists more than 250,000 distinct CDR3 sequences, 7% to 10% occurring once. CDR3 length equals 17 residues. Germline V gene lookup returns CDR1 MDHEN and CDR2 SYDVKM. V was clipped by 8 bases and J by 0 bases; unmatched bases: 10. In its sample, this clonotype was seen a few times. Its specificity is not known. Time point here: pre-sensitization, week 0. The sample's treatment: therapeutic diphenylcyclopropenone sensitization with weekly scalp DPC.

The receptor comes from a woman in her thirties or forties with alopecia areata. Some clones in this sample may be carry-over from other donors' samples. Here the sequenced sample was whole blood, taken in connection with sensitization to the hapten diphenylcyclopropenone (DPC). The gene calls are TRBV28 and TRBJ2-6, with 7 bases that match TRBD1. This CDR3 reads CASDSGTVASGANVLTF. DNA for the CDR3: TGTGCCAGCGATTCGGGGACAGTCGCCTCTGGGGCCAACGTCCTGACTTTC.